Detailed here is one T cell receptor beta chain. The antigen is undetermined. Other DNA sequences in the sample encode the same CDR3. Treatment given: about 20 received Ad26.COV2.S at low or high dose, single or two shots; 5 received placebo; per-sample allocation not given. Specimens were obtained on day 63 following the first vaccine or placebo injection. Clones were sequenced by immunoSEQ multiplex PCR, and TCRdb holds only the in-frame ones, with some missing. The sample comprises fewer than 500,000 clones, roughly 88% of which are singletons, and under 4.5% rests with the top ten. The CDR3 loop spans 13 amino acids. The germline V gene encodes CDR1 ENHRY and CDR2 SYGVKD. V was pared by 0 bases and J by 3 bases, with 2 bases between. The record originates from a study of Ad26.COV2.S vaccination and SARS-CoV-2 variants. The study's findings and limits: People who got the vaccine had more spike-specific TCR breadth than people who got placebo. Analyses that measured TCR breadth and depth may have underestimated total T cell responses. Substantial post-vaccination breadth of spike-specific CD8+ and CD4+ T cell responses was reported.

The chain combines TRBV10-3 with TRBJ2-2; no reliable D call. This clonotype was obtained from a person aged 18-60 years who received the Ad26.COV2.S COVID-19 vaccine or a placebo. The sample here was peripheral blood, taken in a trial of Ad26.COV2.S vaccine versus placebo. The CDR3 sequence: CAISESDTGELFF. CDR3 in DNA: TGTGCCATCAGTGAGTCTGACACCGGGGAGCTGTTTTTT.